This T cell receptor beta chain came from a study of blood T cell repertoires in COVID-19. About the study: The United States, Italy and Spain provided the acute and convalescent COVID-19 samples.

CDR1 is SEHNR, CDR2 FQNEAQ, per germline (reference sequence). V was cut by 8 bases and J by 10 bases, with 18 bases left in between. The CDR3 consists of 14 residues. The study drew participants aged about 18 to 90 years from around 24 US areas. Measured with immunoSEQ multiplex PCR; TCRdb has only the in-frame clones, and not every one. The table shows a few hundred thousand clones, with 85% to 90% occurring only once. This chain joins TRBV7-9 and TRBJ1-6; D not certain. The sequencing input was PBMCs or T cells enriched from blood (not recorded which). The TCR originated in a man aged 25-45 years who had been exposed to COVID-19. The CDR3: CASSGIGIKSPLHF. The CDR3 nucleotides are TGTGCCAGCTCCGGGATAGGGATTAAGTCACCCCTCCACTTT.